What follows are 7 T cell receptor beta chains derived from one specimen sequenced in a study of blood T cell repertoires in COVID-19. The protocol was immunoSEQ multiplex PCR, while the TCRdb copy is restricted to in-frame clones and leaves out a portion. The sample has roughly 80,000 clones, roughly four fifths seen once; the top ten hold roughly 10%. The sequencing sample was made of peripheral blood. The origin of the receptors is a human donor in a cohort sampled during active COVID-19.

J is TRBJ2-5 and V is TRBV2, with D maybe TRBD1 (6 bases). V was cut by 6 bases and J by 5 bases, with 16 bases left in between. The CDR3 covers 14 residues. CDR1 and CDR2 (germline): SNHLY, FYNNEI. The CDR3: CASRRTSQGETQYF. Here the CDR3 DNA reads TGTGCCAGCAGACGGACATCCCAGGGGGAGACCCAGTACTTC.

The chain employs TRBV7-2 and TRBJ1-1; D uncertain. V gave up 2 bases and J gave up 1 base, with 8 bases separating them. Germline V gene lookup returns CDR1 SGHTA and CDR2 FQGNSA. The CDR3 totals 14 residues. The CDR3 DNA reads TGTGCCAGCAGCTTATACCGGGGGAACACTGAAGCTTTCTTT. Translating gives CASSLYRGNTEAFF. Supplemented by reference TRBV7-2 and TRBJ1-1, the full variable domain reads GAGVSQSPSNKVTEKGKDVELRCDPISGHTALYWYRQSLGQGLEFLIYFQGNSAPDKSGLPSDRFSAERTGGSVSTLTIQRTQQEDSAVYLCASSLYRGNTEAFFGQGTRLTVV.

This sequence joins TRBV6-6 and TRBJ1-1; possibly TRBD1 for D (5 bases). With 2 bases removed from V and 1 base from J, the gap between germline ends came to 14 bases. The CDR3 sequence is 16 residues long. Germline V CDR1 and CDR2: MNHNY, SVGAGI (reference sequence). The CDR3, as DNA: TGTGCCAGCAGTTACGCCGGGGGGGAGGGGAACACTGAAGCTTTCTTT. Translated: CASSYAGGEGNTEAFF.

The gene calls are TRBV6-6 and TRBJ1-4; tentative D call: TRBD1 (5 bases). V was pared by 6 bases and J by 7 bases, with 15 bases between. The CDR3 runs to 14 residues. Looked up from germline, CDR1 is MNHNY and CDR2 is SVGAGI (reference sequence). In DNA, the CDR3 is TGTGCCAGCAGGCGCTGGGGGGTCGGTGAAAAACTGTTTTTT. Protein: CASRRWGVGEKLFF.

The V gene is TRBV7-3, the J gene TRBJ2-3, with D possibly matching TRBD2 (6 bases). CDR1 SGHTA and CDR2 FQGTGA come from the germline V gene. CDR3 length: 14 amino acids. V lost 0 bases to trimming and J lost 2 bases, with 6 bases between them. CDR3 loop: CASSLTRDTDTQYF. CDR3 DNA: TGTGCCAGCAGCTTAACGCGGGACACAGATACGCAGTATTTT.

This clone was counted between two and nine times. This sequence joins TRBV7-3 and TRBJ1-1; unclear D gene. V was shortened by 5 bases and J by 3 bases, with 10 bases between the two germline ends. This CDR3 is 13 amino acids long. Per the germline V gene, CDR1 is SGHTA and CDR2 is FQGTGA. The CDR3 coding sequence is TGTGCCAGCAGCCAGACATCATACACTGAAGCTTTCTTT. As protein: CASSQTSYTEAFF.

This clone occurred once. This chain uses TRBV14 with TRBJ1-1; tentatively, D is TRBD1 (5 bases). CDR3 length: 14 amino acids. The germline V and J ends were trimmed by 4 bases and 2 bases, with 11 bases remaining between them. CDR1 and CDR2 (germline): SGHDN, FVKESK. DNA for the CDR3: TGTGCCAGCAGCCGGACATGGCCAAACACTGAAGCTTTCTTT. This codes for CASSRTWPNTEAFF.